This TCR beta chain came from a study of CD8 T cells in ankylosing spondylitis. Researchers built TCR beta libraries using quantitative 5'-RACE with molecular barcodes. MiXCR, run by TCRdb on the 5' RACE reads, gives a single entry per CDR3 protein. The repertoire holds about 300,000 distinct CDR3 sequences, around 20% seen once, with under 4% in the top ten. This clonotype was detected a few times. What it recognizes is unknown. With 5 bases removed from V and 3 bases from J, the gap between germline ends came to 20 bases. CDR3 length: 16 amino acids. Germline CDR1 SGHVS, CDR2 FNYEAQ. Whole-study results and caveats: Some of the motif variants had earlier been found in reactive arthritis patients' fluid and blood. One TCR beta motif, made up of about 8 highly homologous variants, appeared characteristic of ankylosing spondylitis blood.

The clonotype was recovered from a female donor with ankylosing spondylitis or in good health (not recorded which). The V and J genes are TRBV7-6 and TRBJ2-7, with a tentative D call TRBD1 (6 bases). Source material: blood, either unsorted or a sorted T cell fraction (not recorded which). CDR3 in amino acids: CASSLSWDNLYYEQYF. In DNA form, the CDR3 reads TGTGCCAGCAGCCTCAGCTGGGACAACCTGTACTACGAGCAGTACTTC.